This T cell receptor beta chain comes out of a study of cytomegalovirus exposure and HLA in healthy donors. About the research overall: Early released data had 80 million or so unique TCRs, all coming from HLA-typed donors.

Germline CDR1 reads GTSNPN; CDR2 reads SVGIG (reference sequence). CDR3 length equals 18 residues. As concerns this clone: As yet, its antigen is unknown. The junction does not match germline at one end; this may be a read error. The same CDR3 is also encoded by other DNA sequences in this sample.

Study-wide points: Within an earlier analysis, most TCR beta V segments proved productive either about 87% or about 30% of the time. The investigators catalogued 150 to 200 TCR beta chains as cytomegalovirus-associated.

The PCR employed 60 Vbeta primers together with 13 Jbeta primers. Here immunoSEQ multiplex PCR was the method, and the copy in TCRdb shows in-frame clones only, minus some. The sample shows about 130,000 clones, more than 65% of them seen only once. The sample taken for sequencing was PBMCs. The V call is TRBV30, the J call TRBJ1-6; D is possibly TRBD1 (5 bases). The sequence was obtained from a man aged 50 to 59 in good health and CMV-seronegative. The CDR3 region is CAWSAGGGLRSYNSPLHF. CDR3 sequence (DNA): TGTGCCTGGAGTGCGGGGGGAGGGCTTCGCTCCTATAATTCCCCCCTCCACTTT.